The clone carrying this T cell receptor (beta chain) was recorded many times. The CDR3 is cut off 3 residues early in the read; its end comes from the germline J gene. Generated by immunoSEQ multiplex PCR, the TCRdb table keeps only in-frame clones and is missing some. The repertoire yields fewer than 75,000 clones, none seen only once; the top ten contain about 1.7%. This sample stems from a study of T cell clonality in common variable immunodeficiency. The J segment lost 3 bases and the V segment lost 3 bases, leaving 4 bases of the junction unmatched. This CDR3 has 14 residues. Per the germline V gene, CDR1 is SEHNR and CDR2 is FQNEAQ (reference sequence).

Input material: peripheral blood mononuclear cells. The chain combines TRBV7-9 with TRBJ2-7, with 8 positions matching TRBD2. This clonotype was obtained from a person between 18 and 75 years old in good health. CDR3 residues: CASSFSGDYYEQYF. The covered CDR3 bases are TGTGCCAGCAGCTTTAGCGGGGACTACTACGAG.